This entry concerns a single T cell receptor beta chain. The antigen is unknown. J was trimmed by 6 bases and V by 2 bases; bases with no gene match: 4. Looked up from germline, CDR1 is SEHNR and CDR2 is FQNEAQ (reference sequence). This CDR3 is built from 13 residues. This sample was taken from a study of T cell responses to AZD1222 COVID-19 vaccine. Generated by immunoSEQ multiplex PCR, the TCRdb table keeps only in-frame clones and is missing some. The table records fewer than 200,000 clones, roughly nine tenths of them present only once. Study results and limitations: Increased Spike-specific TCR breadth and depth were observed after two AZD1222 doses. Mostly white British, mostly female donors; authors suggested clonal diversity may be underestimated.

This chain joins TRBV7-9 and TRBJ2-7; 7 nucleotides align to TRBD2. Source: peripheral blood, taken 28 days after the second AZD1222 dose. The TCR originated in an adult who received the AZD1222 COVID-19 vaccine. The CDR3 sequence is CASSLTGGGEQYF. CDR3 bases: TGTGCCAGCAGCTTAACAGGCGGGGGCGAGCAGTACTTC. Complete variable domain (other parts from reference TRBV7-9 and TRBJ2-7): DTGVSQNPRHKITKRGQNVTFRCDPISEHNRLYWYRQTLGQGPEFLTYFQNEAQLEKSRLLSDRFSAERPKGSFSTLEIQRTEQGDSAMYLCASSLTGGGEQYFGPGTRLTVT.